This entry lists 8 T cell receptor beta chains sequenced from one sample in a study of blood T cell repertoires in COVID-19. Produced via immunoSEQ multiplex PCR; TCRdb's table is partial and in-frame only. The table includes 35,000 to 45,000 clones, 88% detected once. Input material: peripheral blood. These receptor sequences come from a human donor in a cohort sampled during active COVID-19.

The chain is built from TRBV11-3 and TRBJ2-3; D unresolved. V lost 5 bases to trimming and J lost 2 bases, with 17 bases between them. Germline loops: CDR1 SGHNT, CDR2 YENEEA. The CDR3 runs to 16 residues. The CDR3 DNA sequence: TGTGCCAGCAGCGACCTGGGCAGAGAGCCCACAGATACGCAGTATTTT. Translated, it gives CASSDLGREPTDTQYF. Full variable domain (remainder filled in from reference TRBV11-3 and TRBJ2-3): EAGVVQSPRYKIIEKKQPVAFWCNPISGHNTLYWYLQNLGQGPELLIRYENEEAVDDSQLPKDRFSAERLKGVDSTLKIQPAELGDSAVYLCASSDLGREPTDTQYFGPGTRLTVL.

CDR3 sequence reads: CATSFRQMPYEQYF. As DNA, the CDR3 is TGTGCCACTAGCTTCAGACAGATGCCCTACGAGCAGTACTTC. The chain carries TRBV7-9 and TRBJ2-7, with D possibly called TRBD1 or TRBD2 (5 bases each). Trimming left V 10 bases short and J 2 bases short, with 18 bases between. This CDR3 comprises 14 residues. Germline V gives CDR1 SEHNR, CDR2 FQNEAQ (reference sequence).

Of note for this clone: The junction and the germline gene differ at one end; a read error may be behind it. The rearrangement uses TRBV11-2 and TRBJ2-5; 10 bases line up with TRBD2. From germline, CDR1 is SGHAT and CDR2 FQNNGV. The CDR3 loop spans 15 amino acids. The CDR3 nucleotides are TGTGCCAGCAGCTTAGATTCTGGACTAGCGGCCATGTGCAACTTC. Protein product: CASSLDSGLAAMCNF.

The rearrangement joins TRBV11-2 to TRBJ2-5; 10 bases line up with TRBD1. The V gene end was trimmed by 8 bases and the J gene end by 5 bases; junction bases not matched to a gene: 8. The germline gives CDR1 SGHAT, CDR2 FQNNGV. This CDR3 spans 14 amino acids. The CDR3 protein is CASERDRGGETQYF. For the CDR3, the DNA is TGTGCCAGCGAACGGGACAGGGGCGGTGAGACCCAGTACTTC.

The rearrangement links TRBV7-2 to TRBJ2-5; 9 bases are a match to TRBD2. The trim removed 5 bases at V and 7 bases at J, leaving 14 bases unmatched. Per the germline V gene, CDR1 is SGHTA and CDR2 is FQGNSA. The CDR3 totals 16 residues. The CDR3 reads CASSPRGAGGIGTQYF. The CDR3 coding sequence is TGTGCCAGCAGCCCTCGAGGCGCGGGGGGGATAGGGACCCAGTACTTC.

The chain joins TRBV2 to TRBJ2-1; D may be TRBD2 (5 bases). The length of the CDR3 is 14 residues. Trimming took off 6 bases at V and 2 bases at J, with 11 bases between the two ends. The V gene's germline CDR1 is SNHLY and CDR2 FYNNEI. CDR3 protein: CASSGEWTYNEQFF. CDR3 DNA sequence: TGTGCCAGCAGCGGGGAGTGGACCTACAATGAGCAGTTCTTC.

This clone was recorded once. This chain joins TRBV5-1 and TRBJ1-2; D call uncertain. This CDR3 spans 17 amino acids. Germline-derived CDR1 and CDR2 are SGHRS and YFSETQ. The V gene lost 0 bases and the J gene lost 0 bases, with 15 bases spanning the gap. The CDR3 nucleotides are TGCGCCAGCAGCTTGGATCTTCCAGAAAATACTAACTATGGCTACACCTTC. This encodes CASSLDLPENTNYGYTF.

The genes are TRBV19 and TRBJ2-7; no clear D gene. Germline V gene data show CDR1 as LNHDA and CDR2 as SQIVND (reference sequence). The germline V and J ends were trimmed by 5 bases and 2 bases, with 13 bases remaining between them. The CDR3 totals 14 residues. This CDR3 is CASSARGETYEQYF. CDR3 bases: TGTGCCAGTAGTGCCAGAGGCGAGACCTACGAGCAGTACTTC.